This T cell receptor (beta chain) is drawn from a study of cytomegalovirus exposure and HLA in healthy donors. Per the germline V gene, CDR1 is MDHEN and CDR2 is SYDVKM. The CDR3 extends over 16 amino acids. V lost 5 bases, J lost 8 bases, and 12 bases stayed unmatched. General study results and limits: Another analysis was done later, and it associated 16,951 TCR beta sequences with HLA alleles at 0.05 false discovery rate. A later analysis linked a missense DCLRE1C variant to TCR beta V- and J-gene trimming. According to the study, around 150 TCR beta chains were cytomegalovirus-associated.

Of note for this clone: What it binds is unknown.

PCR involved 60 Vbeta and 13 Jbeta primers. TCRdb keeps only in-frame clones here, not all; method: immunoSEQ multiplex PCR. The sample yields roughly 140,000 clones, about four fifths seen once. Unrecorded immune exposure was likely among donors, who were nominally healthy when sampled. Sequencing was done on a sample of PBMCs. This TCR came from a middle-aged woman in good health and CMV-seropositive. The chain is built from TRBV28 and TRBJ1-2, with TRBD1 matching 12 bases. The CDR3: CASSSTGTGGLRGYTF. The CDR3 DNA is TGTGCCAGCAGTAGTACCGGGACAGGGGGCCTGAGGGGCTACACCTTC.